The 21 T cell receptor beta chains reported below all come from one sample, sequenced in a study of OX40 agonist ivuxolimab in advanced cancers. Sequencing used immunoSEQ multiplex PCR; TCRdb keeps in-frame clones, though not all of them. Of around 63,000 clones in the sample, 86% were seen once. The material was CD4+ or CD8+ T cells sorted from blood, obtained in a trial of the OX40 agonist ivuxolimab. All receptors come from an adult with an advanced solid tumor such as melanoma, head and neck, liver or kidney cancer.

The CDR3 sequence: CASSLEGRSTYEQYF. The CDR3 DNA sequence: TGCGCCAGCAGCTTAGAGGGCCGCAGTACCTACGAGCAGTACTTC. The chain is built from TRBV5-1 and TRBJ2-7, with D perhaps TRBD2 (5 bases). Trimming removed 2 bases from V and 2 bases from J, with 14 bases in between. CDR3 length: 15 residues. Germline CDR1 SGHRS, CDR2 YFSETQ.

This sequence joins TRBV7-9 and TRBJ1-4, with D uncertain. The CDR3 covers 13 residues. With 7 bases removed from V and 8 bases from J, the gap between germline ends came to 14 bases. Germline assignment: CDR1 SEHNR and CDR2 FQNEAQ (reference sequence). For the CDR3, the DNA is TGTGCCAGCACCTCACGGCAAGGGGAAAAACTGTTTTTT. It codes for CASTSRQGEKLFF.

The chain carries TRBV28 and TRBJ2-7; tentatively, D is TRBD1 or TRBD2 (5 bases each). V gave up 1 base and J gave up 5 bases, with 21 bases separating them. The CDR3 contains 17 residues. Germline CDR1 is MDHEN and CDR2 is SYDVKM. CDR3 residues: CASSLFLRGRQGDEQYF. CDR3 bases: TGTGCCAGCAGTTTATTTTTGCGCGGGCGCCAAGGGGACGAGCAGTACTTC.

The CDR3 protein is CASRYNEQFF. The CDR3 nucleotides are TGTGCCAGCAGGTACAATGAGCAGTTCTTC. This chain uses TRBV2 with TRBJ2-1; D is unclear. V lost 6 bases and J lost 4, with 1 base in between. The CDR3 extends over 10 amino acids. Looked up from germline, CDR1 is SNHLY and CDR2 is FYNNEI. Looking up the rest from reference TRBV2 and TRBJ2-1 gives the full variable domain: EPEVTQTPSHQVTQMGQEVILRCVPISNHLYFYWYRQILGQKVEFLVSFYNNEISEKSEIFDDQFSVERPDGSNFTLKIRSTKLEDSAMYFCASRYNEQFFGPGTRLTVL.

V gene TRBV6-6 combines with J gene TRBJ1-2; D is ambiguous. Germline V gene sequence: CDR1 MNHNY, CDR2 SVGAGI (reference sequence). Trimming left V 4 bases short and J 7 bases short, with 19 bases between. The CDR3 loop spans 15 amino acids. CDR3 loop: CASSFESPQWGGYTF. For the CDR3, the DNA is TGTGCCAGCAGTTTCGAGTCCCCCCAATGGGGTGGCTACACCTTC.

The chain links TRBV2 to TRBJ1-5; D gene uncertain. V lost 4 bases, J lost 4 bases, and 5 bases lay in between. CDR3 length equals 12 residues. Per the germline V gene, CDR1 is SNHLY and CDR2 is FYNNEI. CDR3 nucleotide sequence: TGTGCCAGCAGTGCAGGTAATCAGCCCCAGCATTTT. It translates to CASSAGNQPQHF.

The chain uses TRBV11-2 and TRBJ1-1; D might be TRBD1 (5 bases). The germline V and J ends were trimmed by 0 bases and 3 bases, with 11 bases remaining between them. The length of the CDR3 is 15 residues. Germline CDR1 is SGHAT and CDR2 is FQNNGV. The CDR3 DNA reads TGTGCCAGCAGCTTAGAGCGAGGGGTGGACACTGAAGCTTTCTTT. Translation gives CASSLERGVDTEAFF.

The chain joins TRBV4-1 to TRBJ2-3; 7 nucleotides match TRBD2. The CDR3 sequence is 17 residues long. The germline gives CDR1 MGHRA, CDR2 YSYEKL. With 0 bases clipped from V and 1 base from J, the junction kept 7 bases outside the gene matches. The CDR3 DNA follows: TGCGCCAGCAGCCAAGACTCCCCGGGAGGCGGCACAGATACGCAGTATTTT. Residues: CASSQDSPGGGTDTQYF.

This sequence joins TRBV14 and TRBJ2-2, with 10 bases fitting TRBD2. Germline CDR1 reads SGHDN; CDR2 reads FVKESK. With V trimmed by 6 bases and J by 2 bases, 15 bases remained unmatched. This CDR3 is 19 amino acids long. The CDR3: CASRPSRWLAGVNTGELFF. In DNA, the CDR3 is TGTGCCAGCAGACCCAGCAGGTGGCTAGCGGGAGTTAACACCGGGGAGCTGTTTTTT.

This chain connects TRBV7-9 to TRBJ2-2; D is unclear. Between the trimmed V and J ends, which lost 3 bases and 4 bases, there was a span of 3 bases. Germline V CDR1 and CDR2: SEHNR, FQNEAQ (reference sequence). The CDR3 totals 12 residues. The CDR3 reads CASSFTTGELFF. CDR3 nucleotide sequence: TGTGCCAGCAGCTTCACCACCGGGGAGCTGTTTTTT.

The chain has TRBV6-4 and TRBJ2-1, with D perhaps TRBD1 (6 bases). Trimming took 6 bases from V and 0 from J, leaving 15 bases between them. Germline loops: CDR1 MRHNA, CDR2 SNTAGT. The CDR3 spans 16 residues. The CDR3 DNA is TGTGCCAGCAGCCCACAGGGCAGGAGCTCCTACAATGAGCAGTTCTTC. Translation gives CASSPQGRSSYNEQFF.

This sequence joins TRBV28 and TRBJ2-5; 8 positions agree with TRBD1. V trimming: 5 bases; J trimming: 2 bases; junction bases outside the gene matches: 7. This CDR3 is 15 amino acids long. Per germline, CDR1 MDHEN and CDR2 SYDVKM. In nucleotides, the CDR3 is TGTGCCAGCAGTCCAGGACAGGGAAGACAAGAGACCCAGTACTTC. It is translated as CASSPGQGRQETQYF.

The rearrangement uses TRBV13 and TRBJ1-5, with TRBD1 matching 7 bases. The CDR3 covers 16 residues. The germline gives CDR1 PRHDT, CDR2 FYEKMQ (reference sequence). J was trimmed by 2 bases and V by 5 bases; bases with no gene match: 9. The CDR3: CASSPGGSGGNQPQHF. Written as DNA, the CDR3 is TGTGCCAGCAGCCCAGGGGGGAGCGGCGGCAATCAGCCCCAGCATTTT.

This chain joins TRBV11-3 and TRBJ2-7; 7 positions agree with TRBD2. The CDR3 spans 14 residues. V lost 5 bases to trimming and J lost 4 bases; unmatched junction nucleotides: 8. Germline CDR1 is SGHNT and CDR2 is YENEEA. The CDR3 reads CASSLAGEMYEQYF. The CDR3 DNA reads as TGTGCCAGCAGCCTGGCGGGAGAAATGTACGAGCAGTACTTC.

This clone was seen a single time. V is TRBV6-1 and J is TRBJ2-5; D tentatively fits TRBD1 or TRBD2 (5 bases each). The germline V gene encodes CDR1 MNHNS and CDR2 SASEGT. Trimming left V 7 bases short and J 5 bases short, with 14 bases between. The length of the CDR3 is 13 residues. CDR3 DNA sequence: TGTGCCAGCACAGCGGTTTGGGGGGAGACCCAGTACTTC. Its translation: CASTAVWGETQYF.

This clone is a singleton in its sample. The chain links TRBV9 to TRBJ2-1; 10 bases are shared with TRBD2. The CDR3 extends over 15 amino acids. Trimming took 3 bases from V and 3 from J; bases not matched to a gene: 3. In germline, CDR1 is SGDLS, CDR2 YYNGEE. CDR3 protein: CASSAGTSDYNEQFF. In nucleotides, the CDR3 is TGTGCCAGCAGCGCAGGGACTAGCGACTACAATGAGCAGTTCTTC.

The chain uses TRBV20-1 and TRBJ2-7; no definite D call. The ends were cut back, 2 bases at V and 3 bases at J, with 5 bases in the middle. Germline loops: CDR1 DFQATT, CDR2 SNEGSKA (reference sequence). The CDR3 runs to 11 residues. CDR3: CSARNNYEQYF. The CDR3 DNA reads TGCAGTGCTAGAAACAACTACGAGCAGTACTTC.

The gene calls are TRBV28 and TRBJ2-2; the D call may be TRBD1 or TRBD2 (5 bases each). V was cut by 3 bases and J by 5 bases, with 13 bases left in between. The germline V gene encodes CDR1 MDHEN and CDR2 SYDVKM. The CDR3 runs to 15 residues. CDR3 DNA sequence: TGTGCCAGCAGTTTTGGGGGAGAAAGGACCGGGGAGCTGTTTTTT. Its protein is CASSFGGERTGELFF.

With respect to this clone: The same CDR3 arises from other DNA sequences in this sample as well. The J gene is TRBJ2-1, the V gene TRBV5-1; no reliable D call. The CDR3 sequence is 13 residues long. Germline assignment: CDR1 SGHRS and CDR2 YFSETQ. With 0 bases removed from V and 6 bases from J, the gap between germline ends came to 7 bases. The CDR3 DNA is TGCGCCAGCAGCTTGGGTGGAAGCAATGAGCAGTTCTTC. Translating gives CASSLGGSNEQFF.

This clone was found a few times. The chain has TRBV6-6 and TRBJ1-2; 8 nucleotides align to TRBD1. The V and J ends lost 5 bases and 8 bases, in that order; junction bases with no gene match: 4. The CDR3 extends over 12 amino acids. Germline V gene sequence: CDR1 MNHNY, CDR2 SVGAGI (reference sequence). The CDR3 protein is CASSQGARGYTF. In nucleotides, the CDR3 is TGTGCCAGCAGTCAGGGGGCGCGGGGCTACACCTTC.

Notes on this clone: The same CDR3 arises from other DNA sequences in this sample as well. This chain joins TRBV5-4 and TRBJ2-5; TRBD2 matches 11 bases. The germline gives CDR1 SGHNT, CDR2 YYREEE (reference sequence). The CDR3 consists of 15 residues. The J segment lost 5 bases and the V segment lost 3 bases, leaving 6 bases of the junction unmatched. The CDR3 loop is CASSSASGGQETQYF. The DNA for the CDR3 is TGTGCCAGCAGCTCCGCTAGCGGGGGGCAGGAGACCCAGTACTTC.